This T cell receptor (beta chain) was documented in a study of prognosis after radiotherapy for stage I lung cancer. Study as a whole: The patients, all with stage I non-small cell lung cancer, were enrolled between April 2018 and January 2019. Study-wide findings and caveats: Unique TCR clones declined after stereotactic body radiation therapy, from a median around 10,000 to 6,900.

Genomic DNA provided the template from which TCR beta CDR3 was amplified by two-round multiplex PCR. Amplification during the initial PCR round employed primers specific to each TRBV and TRBJ gene. TCRdb passed the multiplex PCR reads through MiXCR, listing each CDR3 protein once. The sample lists about 22,000 distinct CDR3 sequences, 40% occurring once. This clonotype was detected a few times. The antigen is not known. Being one base from a much bigger clone, this may be a read error. The germline gives CDR1 SGHDT, CDR2 YYEEEE. Deletions cut 4 bases from V and 4 bases from J, with 8 bases between. This CDR3 spans 12 amino acids. Two separate time points each saw a draw of 5 to 6.5 milliliters of peripheral blood.

Sequenced material: PBMCs, taken before or after stereotactic body radiation therapy (not recorded which). The chain couples TRBV5-6 to TRBJ2-5; D remains ambiguous. This TCR derives from a donor at least 50 years old with non-small cell lung cancer. CDR3 nucleotides: TGTGCCAGCAGCGTCCCCCGAGAGACCCAGTACTTC. This encodes CASSVPRETQYF.